Listed below are T cell receptor beta chains from one sample, sequenced in a study of PD-1 blockade in classical Hodgkin lymphoma. Produced via immunoSEQ multiplex PCR; TCRdb's table is partial and in-frame only. The top ten clones hold nearly 15% of a sample with around 6,000 clones, around 50% of them seen once. The sequenced sample was CD8+ T cells from blood, obtained at baseline. The receptors shown here come from a human donor with classical Hodgkin lymphoma. CDR3s include the opening cysteine and the closing phenylalanine or tryptophan. Each record gives: D gene, clone size, V gene, J gene, CDR3 DNA, CDR3 protein. D genes are given only for firm matches. The size field is filled for only some rows; it gives once, few, many or a size class.

-,few,TRBV28,TRBJ1-5,TGTGCCAGCAGTTTTCCTAGAGATAATCAGCCCCAGCATTTT,CASSFPRDNQPQHF
TRBD1,-,TRBV2,TRBJ2-7,TGTGCCAGCAGTGTTGGGCAGGGGGTCTACGAGCAGTACTTC,CASSVGQGVYEQYF
TRBD1,-,TRBV11-2,TRBJ2-7,TGTGCCAGCAGCACCGGGACAGGGGGGTACGAGCAGTACTTC,CASSTGTGGYEQYF
-,medium-sized,TRBV10-3,TRBJ2-1,TGTGCCATCAAAGAGACGGGGACCTACAATGAGCAGTTCTTC,CAIKETGTYNEQFF
TRBD2,-,TRBV18,TRBJ2-5,TGTGCCAGCTCACCTTGGTCTAGCGGGGAGCAAGAGACCCAGTACTTC,CASSPWSSGEQETQYF
-,-,TRBV7-3,TRBJ2-2,TGTGCCAGCAGCTTACTAGCGCAAAACACCGGGGAGCTGTTTTTT,CASSLLAQNTGELFF
TRBD2,-,TRBV7-9,TRBJ2-4,TGTGCCAGCGTGAGGGAGGGCCGAGGGGCCAAAAACATTCAGTACTTC,CASVREGRGAKNIQYF
-,-,TRBV7-9,TRBJ1-1,TGTGCCAGCAGCTTGGTGGGGGAGGGGAACACTGAAGCTTTCTTT,CASSLVGEGNTEAFF
TRBD2,-,TRBV6-4,TRBJ2-3,TGTGCCAGCAGTGAAAATTTGCGGGAGGGGGCAGATACGCAGTATTTT,CASSENLREGADTQYF
-,-,TRBV15,TRBJ1-4,TGTGCCACCAGGGGCGAGACAACTAATGAAAAACTGTTTTTT,CATRGETTNEKLFF
-,few,TRBV7-9,TRBJ2-7,TGTGCCAGCAGCCTGACGAACAGCGGACCCGCCGACGAGCAGTACTTC,CASSLTNSGPADEQYF
-,few,TRBV29-1,TRBJ1-2,TGCAGCGTTGATAGGGTTTGGGCAGGGGACTACGGCTACACCTTC,CSVDRVWAGDYGYTF
-,-,TRBV19,TRBJ2-3,TGTGCCAGTACCAGGACGGCCAGCACAGATACGCAGTATTTT,CASTRTASTDTQYF
TRBD1,-,TRBV9,TRBJ2-7,TGTGCCAGCAGCTCTGGACAGGGGCGCGAGCAGTACTTC,CASSSGQGREQYF
TRBD2,-,TRBV29-1,TRBJ2-5,TGCAGCGTTGATTGGCGGGAGGGCATAGAGACCCAGTACTTC,CSVDWREGIETQYF
-,-,TRBV5-5,TRBJ1-2,TGTGCCAGCAGCTTGGCCAGGGTGCATGGCTACACCTTC,CASSLARVHGYTF
TRBD1,once,TRBV6-6,TRBJ2-3,TGTGCCAGCACTACCGTGGGACAGAAGGGGACGCAGTATTTT,CASTTVGQKGTQYF
-,once,TRBV7-9,TRBJ2-2,TGTGCCAGCAGCTTTGCGGTGACAATGGTAAACACCGGGGAGCTGTTTTTT,CASSFAVTMVNTGELFF
TRBD1,-,TRBV19,TRBJ2-7,TGTGCCAGTAGCTCTAGACAGGGGACCTACGAGCAGTACTTC,CASSSRQGTYEQYF
TRBD1,large,TRBV27,TRBJ2-7,TGTGCCAGCAGCATACAGGGGCTGGGGTCCTACGAGCAGTACTTC,CASSIQGLGSYEQYF
TRBD1,-,TRBV4-1,TRBJ2-7,TGCGCCAGCAGCCAATGGACAGGGGCCTACGAGCAGTACTTC,CASSQWTGAYEQYF
TRBD2,few,TRBV7-9,TRBJ2-3,TGTGCCAGCAGCGGTCCTTCGAAGCGGGGCCCCCCAGATACGCAGTATTTT,CASSGPSKRGPPDTQYF